These 16 T cell receptor beta chains were all obtained from the same sample, sequenced in a study of vaccination and CD4 T cells after COVID-19. Sequencing of DNA taken from cultured CD4+ T cells relied on the Oncomine TCR Beta short-read assay. One entry per CDR3 protein, called by TCRdb with MiXCR from the PCR reads. The repertoire holds 3,500 to 5,000 distinct CDR3 sequences, with about 63% as singletons. Regarding treatment: roughly 11-day PBMC culture with coronavirus spike peptide pools or control peptides (ViraFEST assay). No antigen is known for these receptors. Material for sequencing was CD4+ T cells from blood, cultured in vitro. All receptors come from a human donor who had recovered from COVID-19.

V gene TRBV19 combines with J gene TRBJ1-2; TRBD1 matches 7 bases. The CDR3 is 11 amino acids. The V and J ends lost 10 bases and 7 bases, in that order; junction bases with no gene match: 6. Germline-derived CDR1 and CDR2 are LNHDA and SQIVND (reference sequence). For the CDR3, the DNA is TGTGCCACCCAGGGGGGGGTTGGCTACACCTTC. This sequence encodes CATQGGVGYTF.

This rearrangement joins TRBV20-1 to TRBJ2-1; the match to TRBD2 covers 13 bases. Trimming cost V 3 bases and J 9 bases; bases outside gene matches: 11. The CDR3 extends over 16 amino acids. Germline lookup yields CDR1 DFQATT and CDR2 SNEGSKA (reference sequence). DNA for the CDR3: TGCAGTGCTAGGGCTACTAGCGGGGGGGTTATGGGTGAGCAGTTCTTC. This gives the protein CSARATSGGVMGEQFF.

This clonotype was counted a few times. The chain joins TRBV20-1 to TRBJ1-2; possible D gene TRBD1, 5 bases. The germline V gene encodes CDR1 DFQATT and CDR2 SNEGSKA (reference sequence). The CDR3 sequence is 12 residues long. V dropped 5 bases and J dropped 4 bases, with 11 bases sitting between them. CDR3 nucleotides: TGCAGTGCTGCCCGGGGGGTCTATGGCTACACCTTC. Its translation: CSAARGVYGYTF.

The V call is TRBV5-1, the J call TRBJ2-5; D gene ambiguous. Germline values: CDR1 SGHRS, CDR2 YFSETQ. The CDR3 extends over 13 amino acids. V lost 0 bases to trimming and J lost 3 bases, with 6 bases between them. The CDR3 nucleotides read TGCGCCAGCAGCTTGGCCGGAAAAGAGACCCAGTACTTC. The encoded protein is CASSLAGKETQYF.

The V gene is TRBV24-1, the J gene TRBJ2-3, with D possibly TRBD1 on 6 matching bases. Deletions cut 4 bases from V and 1 base from J, with 8 bases between. The CDR3 has 14 residues. Per germline, CDR1 KGHDR and CDR2 SFDVKD. CDR3 protein: CATSEDSGTDTQYF. The CDR3 DNA reads TGTGCCACCAGTGAGGACAGCGGCACAGATACGCAGTATTTT.

Worth noting for this clonotype: One junction end disagrees with the germline gene, perhaps due to a read error. The genes are TRBV6-5 and TRBJ1-2; D unresolved. The CDR3 is 14 residues long. Germline V gene lookup returns CDR1 MNHEY and CDR2 SVGAGI. The chain's CDR3 is CASSHSPGNYGYTF. The CDR3, as DNA: TGTGCCAGCAGTCACTCACCGGGAAACTATGGCTACACCTTC.

The V and J genes are TRBV5-8 and TRBJ1-2, with D unresolved. The CDR3 is made up of 12 amino acids. Germline V gives CDR1 SGHTS, CDR2 YDEGEE. Between the trimmed V and J ends, which lost 2 bases and 3 bases, there was a span of 5 bases. The CDR3 nucleotides read TGTGCCAGCAGCTTATTCGACTATGGCTACACCTTC. Amino acids: CASSLFDYGYTF.

This clonotype was observed a few times. V is TRBV19 and J is TRBJ1-2; D ambiguous. V was clipped by 3 bases and J by 2 bases, with 4 bases between them. CDR3 length equals 12 residues. Germline V gives CDR1 LNHDA, CDR2 SQIVND (reference sequence). CDR3 in DNA: TGTGCCAGTAGTATCGACAACTATGGCTACACCTTC. Encoded protein: CASSIDNYGYTF. Variable domain in full (rest from reference TRBV19 and TRBJ1-2): DGGITQSPKYLFRKEGQNVTLSCEQNLNHDAMYWYRQDPGQGLRLIYYSQIVNDFQKGDIAEGYSVSREKKESFPLTVTSAQKNPTAFYLCASSIDNYGYTFGSGTRLTVV.

The chain couples TRBV6-1 to TRBJ1-5, with 8 nucleotides matching TRBD1. In germline, CDR1 is MNHNS, CDR2 SASEGT. Trimming at V came to 8 bases and at J to 5 bases, leaving 8 bases not matched to a gene. The CDR3 covers 14 residues. CDR3 in DNA: TGTGCCAGCGCCCCAGGGGGCCCCGATCAGCCCCAGCATTTT. It encodes CASAPGGPDQPQHF.

This rearrangement joins TRBV20-1 to TRBJ1-6; 7 nucleotides agree with TRBD1. Germline-derived CDR1 and CDR2 are DFQATT and SNEGSKA (reference sequence). This CDR3 is built from 14 residues. V was clipped by 3 bases and J by 10 bases; unmatched bases: 9. CDR3 region: CSASTAQGGSPLHF. CDR3 DNA: TGCAGTGCTAGTACGGCGCAGGGGGGCTCACCCCTCCACTTT.

This sequence joins TRBV20-1 and TRBJ2-1; D ambiguous. Germline values: CDR1 DFQATT, CDR2 SNEGSKA (reference sequence). Trimming took 5 bases from V and 4 from J, leaving 9 bases between them. The CDR3 is 12 amino acids. This CDR3 is CSAPRLYNEQFF. CDR3 sequence (DNA): TGCAGTGCTCCCCGGCTGTACAATGAGCAGTTCTTC.

The rearrangement joins TRBV6-5 to TRBJ1-5; a weak D match, TRBD1 (5 bases). Germline-derived CDR1 and CDR2 are MNHEY and SVGAGI. The CDR3 consists of 14 residues. V was cut by 2 bases and J by 6 bases, with 11 bases left in between. The DNA for the CDR3 is TGTGCCAGCAGTTACGACGGGGCAGCTCAGCCCCAGCATTTT. The encoded protein is CASSYDGAAQPQHF.

This chain links TRBV2 with TRBJ2-7; 9 nucleotides agree with TRBD2. The CDR3 consists of 14 residues. V was clipped by 6 bases and J by 4 bases; unmatched bases: 7. The V gene's germline CDR1 is SNHLY and CDR2 FYNNEI. CDR3 loop: CASSPGTSQYEQYF. As DNA, the CDR3 is TGTGCCAGCAGCCCGGGGACTAGCCAGTACGAGCAGTACTTC.

The chain has TRBV6-1 and TRBJ2-7; the D is unclear. Germline CDR1 is MNHNS and CDR2 is SASEGT. V was shortened by 4 bases and J by 3 bases, with 4 bases between the two germline ends. There are 11 residues in the CDR3. The CDR3, as DNA: TGTGCCAGCAGTGTGCACTACGAGCAGTACTTC. Amino acids: CASSVHYEQYF.

The V gene is TRBV30, the J gene TRBJ1-2; D uncertain. The germline V gene has CDR1 GTSNPN and CDR2 SVGIG (reference sequence). V was pared by 0 bases and J by 5 bases, with 7 bases between. The CDR3 extends over 12 amino acids. The CDR3 loop is CAWSVQVYGYTF. Written as DNA, the CDR3 is TGTGCCTGGAGTGTACAAGTATATGGCTACACCTTC. Full variable domain (missing parts from reference TRBV30 and TRBJ1-2): SQTIHQWPATLVQPVGSPLSLECTVEGTSNPNLYWYRQAAGRGLQLLFYSVGIGQISSEVPQNLSASRPQDRQFILSSKKLLLSDSGFYLCAWSVQVYGYTFGSGTRLTVV.

This clonotype was detected once. The CDR3 spells CASSASQGLGGYTF. The CDR3 region has the DNA TGTGCCAGCAGTGCGTCGCAGGGGTTGGGTGGCTACACCTTC. This sequence joins TRBV2 and TRBJ1-2, with D maybe TRBD1 (6 bases). The CDR3 is 14 amino acids. The V and J ends lost 4 bases and 7 bases respectively, with 16 bases between them. Germline assignment: CDR1 SNHLY and CDR2 FYNNEI.